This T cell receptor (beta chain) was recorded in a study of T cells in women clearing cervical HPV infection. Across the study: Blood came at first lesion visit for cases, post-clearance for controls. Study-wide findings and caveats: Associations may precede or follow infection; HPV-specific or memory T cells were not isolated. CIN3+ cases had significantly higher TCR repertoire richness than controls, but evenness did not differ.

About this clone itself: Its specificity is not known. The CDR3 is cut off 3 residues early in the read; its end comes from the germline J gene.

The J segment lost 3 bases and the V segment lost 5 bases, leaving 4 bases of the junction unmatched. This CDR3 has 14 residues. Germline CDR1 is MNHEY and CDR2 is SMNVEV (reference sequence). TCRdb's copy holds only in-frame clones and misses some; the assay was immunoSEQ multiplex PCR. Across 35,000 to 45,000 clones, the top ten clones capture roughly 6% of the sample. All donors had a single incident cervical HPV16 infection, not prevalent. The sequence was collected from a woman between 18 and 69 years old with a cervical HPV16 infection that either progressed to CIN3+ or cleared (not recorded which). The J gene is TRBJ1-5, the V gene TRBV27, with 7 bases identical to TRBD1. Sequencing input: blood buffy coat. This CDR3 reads CASSPRGTNQPQHF. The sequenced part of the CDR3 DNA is TGTGCCAGCAGTCCCAGGGGGACCAATCAGCCC.